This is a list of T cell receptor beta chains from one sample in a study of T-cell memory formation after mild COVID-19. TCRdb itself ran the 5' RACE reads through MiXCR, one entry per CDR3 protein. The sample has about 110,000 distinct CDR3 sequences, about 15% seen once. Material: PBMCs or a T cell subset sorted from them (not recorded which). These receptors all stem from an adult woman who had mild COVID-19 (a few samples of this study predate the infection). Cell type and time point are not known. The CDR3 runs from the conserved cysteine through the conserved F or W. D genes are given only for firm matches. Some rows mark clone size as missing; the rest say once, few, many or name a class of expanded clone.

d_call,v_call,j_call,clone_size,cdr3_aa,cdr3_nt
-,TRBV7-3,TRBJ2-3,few,CASSATGGGYTDTQYF,TGTGCCAGCAGCGCAACAGGAGGGGGTTACACAGATACGCAGTATTTT
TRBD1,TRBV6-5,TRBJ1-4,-,CASSYSGQPNEKLFF,TGTGCCAGCAGTTACTCGGGACAGCCTAATGAAAAACTGTTTTTT
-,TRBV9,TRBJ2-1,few,CASSPSLGYEQFF,TGTGCCAGCAGCCCCTCATTGGGCTATGAGCAGTTCTTC
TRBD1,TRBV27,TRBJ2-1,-,CASRHGTGVYNEQFF,TGTGCCAGCCGCCACGGGACAGGGGTTTACAATGAGCAGTTCTTC
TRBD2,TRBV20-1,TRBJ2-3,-,CSAGKAGRATDTQYF,TGCAGTGCTGGTAAGGCAGGGAGGGCCACAGATACGCAGTATTTT
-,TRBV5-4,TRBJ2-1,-,CASSGPAANSYNEQFF,TGTGCCAGCAGCGGTCCGGCAGCCAACTCCTACAATGAGCAGTTCTTC
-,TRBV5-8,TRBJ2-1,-,CASSLEIYNEQFF,TGTGCCAGCAGCTTGGAGATCTACAATGAGCAGTTCTTC
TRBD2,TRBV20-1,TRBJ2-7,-,CSARTSGLAWEQYF,TGCAGTGCCAGAACCTCGGGACTAGCGTGGGAGCAGTACTTC
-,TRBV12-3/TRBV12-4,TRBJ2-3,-,CASSPQGSYTDTQYF,TGTGCCAGCAGTCCCCAGGGAAGCTACACAGATACGCAGTATTTT
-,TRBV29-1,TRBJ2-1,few,CSVEGESPEQFF,TGCAGCGTTGAAGGAGAGTCTCCTGAGCAGTTCTTC
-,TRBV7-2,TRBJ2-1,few,CASSLVATHNEQFF,TGTGCCAGCAGCTTAGTGGCCACCCACAATGAGCAGTTCTTC
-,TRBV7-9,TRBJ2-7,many,CASMGLGRYEQYF,TGTGCCAGCATGGGGTTGGGCCGCTACGAGCAGTACTTC
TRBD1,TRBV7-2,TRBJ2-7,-,CASSLPGQGATQYEQYF,TGTGCCAGCAGCCTACCCGGACAGGGGGCGACACAATACGAGCAGTACTTC
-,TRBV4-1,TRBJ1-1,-,CASSHFGGALSFTEAFF,TGCGCCAGCAGCCATTTTGGGGGGGCGCTTAGTTTCACTGAAGCTTTCTTT
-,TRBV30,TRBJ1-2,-,CAWIRGTGYGYTF,TGTGCCTGGATTCGGGGGACCGGCTATGGCTACACCTTC
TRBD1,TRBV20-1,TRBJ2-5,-,CSAPNRDRGRETQYF,TGCAGTGCCCCTAACAGGGACAGGGGTCGGGAGACCCAGTACTTC
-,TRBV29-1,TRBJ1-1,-,CSVSVSEAFF,TGCAGCGTGTCAGTTTCTGAAGCTTTCTTT
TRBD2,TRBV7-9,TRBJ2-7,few,CASIFPGGSEQYF,TGTGCCAGCATTTTTCCGGGGGGGTCCGAGCAGTACTTC
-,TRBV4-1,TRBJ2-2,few,CASSPISEGGELFF,TGCGCCAGCAGCCCCATTAGCGAGGGCGGGGAGCTGTTTTTT
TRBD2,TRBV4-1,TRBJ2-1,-,CASSLPRGGLGYEQFF,TGCGCCAGCAGCCTACCTCGGGGGGGGCTGGGGTATGAGCAGTTCTTC
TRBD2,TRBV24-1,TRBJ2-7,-,CATSDQTSGSTYEQYF,TGTGCCACCAGTGACCAGACTAGCGGGAGTACCTACGAGCAGTACTTC
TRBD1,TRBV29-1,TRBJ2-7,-,CSVHPGQGVNPYEQYF,TGCAGCGTTCATCCGGGACAGGGGGTCAATCCCTACGAGCAGTACTTC
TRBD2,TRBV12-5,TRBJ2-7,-,CASGPHEASYGGEQYF,TGTGCTAGTGGACCCCACGAGGCCTCCTACGGGGGGGAGCAGTACTTC
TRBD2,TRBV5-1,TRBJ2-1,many,CASSFLAGDNEQFF,TGCGCCAGCAGCTTCCTAGCGGGGGACAATGAGCAGTTCTTC
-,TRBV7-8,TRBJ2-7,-,CASSLGGPSYEQYF,TGTGCCAGCAGCTTAGGCGGGCCCTCCTACGAGCAGTACTTC
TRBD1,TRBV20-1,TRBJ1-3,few,CSARDLRGQGGNTIYF,TGCAGTGCTAGAGACCTCAGGGGGCAGGGTGGAAACACCATATATTTT
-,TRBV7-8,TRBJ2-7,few,CASRAGLTYEQYF,TGTGCCAGCAGGGCCGGGCTCACCTACGAGCAGTACTTC
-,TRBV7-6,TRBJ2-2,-,CASSLRHPRTGELFF,TGTGCCAGCAGCTTACGACACCCCAGGACCGGGGAGCTGTTTTTT
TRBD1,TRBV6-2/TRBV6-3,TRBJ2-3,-,CASSHPPFEGAADTQYF,TGTGCCAGCAGTCACCCCCCCTTTGAGGGGGCCGCAGATACGCAGTATTTT
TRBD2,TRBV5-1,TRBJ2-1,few,CASSIGTSGGNEQFF,TGCGCCAGCAGCATCGGGACTAGCGGGGGCAATGAGCAGTTCTTC
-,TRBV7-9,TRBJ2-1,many,CASSLASNEQFF,TGTGCCAGCAGCTTAGCTAGCAATGAGCAGTTCTTC
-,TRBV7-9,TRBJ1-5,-,CASSATGALQPQHF,TGTGCCAGCAGCGCGACAGGAGCCCTTCAGCCCCAGCATTTT
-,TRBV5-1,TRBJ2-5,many,CASSLDQETQYF,TGCGCCAGCAGCTTGGACCAAGAGACCCAGTACTTC
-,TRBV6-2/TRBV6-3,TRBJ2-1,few,CASNISPSGTPSYNEQFF,TGTGCCAGCAATATATCCCCCTCAGGGACACCCTCCTACAATGAGCAGTTCTTC
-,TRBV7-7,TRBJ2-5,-,CASSLWDGETQYF,TGTGCCAGCAGCTTATGGGATGGGGAGACCCAGTACTTC
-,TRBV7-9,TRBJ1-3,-,CASSFARDTIYF,TGTGCCAGCAGCTTTGCTCGAGACACCATATATTTT
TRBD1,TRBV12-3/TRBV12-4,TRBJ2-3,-,CASSPDPTGVPDTQYF,TGTGCCAGCAGCCCGGACCCGACAGGGGTTCCAGATACGCAGTATTTT
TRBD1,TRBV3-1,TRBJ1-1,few,CASSPLTGENTEAFF,TGTGCCAGCAGCCCCCTTACAGGGGAGAACACTGAAGCTTTCTTT
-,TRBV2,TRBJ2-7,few,CASSYPRTPYEQYF,TGTGCCAGCAGTTACCCCAGGACGCCCTACGAGCAGTACTTC
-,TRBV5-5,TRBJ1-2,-,CASSPPVQEGNGGYTF,TGTGCCAGCAGCCCCCCGGTCCAAGAGGGGAACGGTGGCTACACCTTC
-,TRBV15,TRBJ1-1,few,CATSRDSGATEAFF,TGTGCCACCAGCAGAGATAGCGGGGCCACTGAAGCTTTCTTT